The T cell receptor (beta chain) under discussion was sequenced for a study of T cells in Graves' hyperthyroidism and ophthalmopathy. Whole-study findings and limits: Peripheral blood also featured most of the thyroid clonotypes expanded above 0.001.

Calling Graves' hyperthyroidism stable meant ophthalmopathy did not progress within 18 months. From roughly 9.2 ml of fresh peripheral blood, PBMCs were isolated. The germline V and J ends were trimmed by 8 bases and 3 bases, with 18 bases remaining between them. The CDR3 consists of 15 residues. Germline loops: CDR1 SNHLY, CDR2 FYNNEI. This clonotype was detected many times. Antigen unknown. Template material for amplifying TCR beta CDR3 regions consisted of RNA transcripts. HTBI primers drove first-round RT-PCR of the TCR CDR3. From the multiplex PCR reads, TCRdb called clonotypes with MiXCR, one entry per CDR3 protein. Of 600,000 to 750,000 distinct CDR3 sequences in the sample, roughly 17% were seen once.

The source material was blood. The TCR sequence derives from a man over 45 with Graves' hyperthyroidism. The chain employs TRBV2 and TRBJ2-3; the D call may be TRBD1 or TRBD2 (5 bases each). The CDR3 DNA reads TGTGCCAGCCTAGAGGGAGACAGCACTACAGATACGCAGTATTTT. This encodes CASLEGDSTTDTQYF.